These 23 T cell receptor beta chains were all obtained from the same sample, sequenced in a study of T cell repertoires in cytomegalovirus infection. TCRdb reprocessed the reads via MiXCR and lists one record per CDR3 protein. The table lists about 530,000 distinct CDR3 sequences, around 27% of them singletons. Source material: PBMCs. Receptors were obtained from a human donor in good health (CMV status not recorded). Some clones in this sample may be carry-over from other donors' samples.

The chain uses TRBV20-1 and TRBJ2-7; 7 bases agree with TRBD2. The CDR3 runs to 13 residues. Losses at the gene ends were 7 bases for V and 4 bases for J; bases not matched to a gene: 10. Germline CDR1 is DFQATT and CDR2 is SNEGSKA (reference sequence). CDR3 sequence (DNA): TGCAGTGGAATCAACGGGAGGACTTACGAGCAGTACGTC. Translated: CSGINGRTYEQYV.

Regarding this clonotype: Its ends do not fully match the called genes, so a read error is possible. The chain links TRBV7-2 to TRBJ1-2; D might be TRBD1 (5 bases). Germline V gives CDR1 SGHTA, CDR2 FQGNSA. This CDR3 comprises 15 residues. Here the CDR3 DNA reads TGTGACAGCAGCTTAGTCACGGGGGGAGATTATGGCTACACCTTC. Protein: CDSSLVTGGDYGYTF.

This clonotype was detected ten times or more. The rearrangement uses TRBV6-6 and TRBJ2-7; D perhaps matches TRBD2 (6 bases). Trimming pared 10 bases from V and 3 bases from J, leaving 16 bases between. The CDR3 has 13 amino acids. The germline V gene encodes CDR1 MNHNY and CDR2 SVGAGI (reference sequence). Here the CDR3 reads CATGVGDLYEQYV. CDR3 nucleotide sequence: TGTGCCACGGGGGTCGGGGACCTCTACGAGCAGTACGTC.

This clonotype was counted once. The CDR3 bases are TGTGCCAGCAGTTGGCCTTTCCGGTTTGGAGAGGGCTGGGACACTGAAGCTTTCTTT. Translating it yields CASSWPFRFGEGWDTEAFF. The chain uses TRBV6-2 or TRBV6-3 and TRBJ1-1; D is ambiguous. Deletions cut 4 bases from V and 3 bases from J, with 27 bases between. This CDR3 is 19 amino acids long. The germline V gene encodes CDR1 MNHEY and CDR2 SVGEGT.

The V call is TRBV18, the J call TRBJ2-5; the match to TRBD2 covers 7 bases. Germline V gene data show CDR1 as KGHSH and CDR2 as LQKENI. The V segment lost 3 bases and the J segment 4 bases; nucleotides outside the gene matches: 11. The CDR3 contains 16 residues. The CDR3 reads CASSPTRSGNGETQYF. CDR3 nucleotide sequence: TGTGCCAGCTCACCCACTAGGAGCGGGAACGGAGAGACCCAGTACTTC. The whole variable domain, filled in from reference TRBV18 and TRBJ2-5, reads NAGVMQNPRHLVRRRGQEARLRCSPMKGHSHVYWYRQLPEEGLKFMVYLQKENIIDESGMPKERFSAEFPKEGPSILRIQQVVRGDSAAYFCASSPTRSGNGETQYFGPGTRLLVL.

This clonotype was observed a handful of times. This chain uses TRBV5-1 with TRBJ1-3; TRBD1 might be the D (6 bases). The CDR3 length is 14 residues. Germline V gene sequence: CDR1 SGHRS, CDR2 YFSETQ. Trimming left V 3 bases short and J 4 bases short, with 11 bases between. This CDR3 is CASSSSGAGNTIYF. DNA for the CDR3: TGCGCCAGCAGCTCGTCAGGGGCAGGAAACACCATATATTTT.

This clonotype was found a few times. The rearrangement links TRBV6-5 to TRBJ2-5; maybe TRBD2 (6 bases). The CDR3 sequence is 13 residues long. V was shortened by 2 bases and J by 7 bases, with 11 bases between the two germline ends. Germline CDR1 MNHEY, CDR2 SVGAGI. The DNA of the CDR3 is TGTGCCAGCAGTTACGCTGTGGGGGGGACCCAGTACTTC. This codes for CASSYAVGGTQYF.

The chain recombines TRBV10-3 with TRBJ1-2, with 11 bases lining up with TRBD1. The CDR3 totals 16 residues. Trimming at V came to 0 bases and at J to 4 bases, leaving 4 bases not matched to a gene. The V gene's germline CDR1 is ENHRY and CDR2 SYGVKD. CDR3 in amino acids: CAISESTGTGGYGYTF. The CDR3 coding sequence is TGTGCCATCAGTGAGTCTACGGGGACAGGGGGCTATGGCTACACCTTC.

This clonotype was counted a few times. This chain joins TRBV12-3 or TRBV12-4 and TRBJ2-7, with a tentative D call TRBD1 (5 bases). CDR3 length equals 13 residues. The ends were cut back, 5 bases at V and 1 base at J, with 9 bases in the middle. CDR3 protein: CASSVRESYEQYV. The DNA for the CDR3 is TGTGCCAGCAGTGTCAGGGAATCCTACGAGCAGTACGTC.

This clonotype was detected a few times. The V and J genes are TRBV5-6 and TRBJ1-2; 8 bases match TRBD1. This CDR3 region has 14 residues. The germline V gene encodes CDR1 SGHDT and CDR2 YYEEEE. V lost 5 bases, J lost 0 bases, and 3 bases stayed unmatched. In DNA, the CDR3 is TGTGCCAGCAGGGGGACAGGTGCTAACTATGGCTACACCTTC. It is translated as CASRGTGANYGYTF.

The table lists this clonotype with many counts. This sequence joins TRBV11-1 and TRBJ1-1; no definite D call. V was shortened by 6 bases and J by 3 bases, with 8 bases between the two germline ends. CDR3 length equals 12 residues. The V gene's germline CDR1 is SGHAT and CDR2 FQDESV (reference sequence). CDR3 loop: CASSPRDTEAFF. The CDR3 nucleotides are TGTGCCAGCAGTCCGCGGGACACTGAAGCTTTCTTT.

The sample holds many counts of this clonotype. CDR3 sequence (DNA): TGTGCCAGCAGCTTGGTTCTAGCGGGCCGGGAGACCCAGTACTTC. Protein: CASSLVLAGRETQYF. The chain uses TRBV7-9 and TRBJ2-5; 8 positions agree with TRBD2. CDR1 and CDR2 (germline): SEHNR, FQNEAQ (reference sequence). CDR3 length equals 15 residues. J was trimmed by 5 bases and V by 3 bases; bases with no gene match: 8.

The chain recombines TRBV7-9 with TRBJ1-1; D perhaps matches TRBD1 (5 bases). V dropped 0 bases and J dropped 6 bases, with 17 bases sitting between them. From germline, CDR1 is SEHNR and CDR2 FQNEAQ (reference sequence). This CDR3 has 16 residues. The CDR3 nucleotides are TGTGCCAGCAGCTTAGCGTCTGCTAGGGGAATTTCTGAAGCTTTCTTT. Translation: CASSLASARGISEAFF.

The CDR3 DNA reads TGCAGTGCGAACACTGGAGGGGGTATGAGGGATACGCAGTATTTT. Its translation is CSANTGGGMRDTQYF. The V call is TRBV20-1, the J call TRBJ2-3; tentatively, D is TRBD1 or TRBD2 (6 bases each). The CDR3 loop spans 15 amino acids. The V gene lost 6 bases and the J gene lost 6 bases, with 22 bases spanning the gap. Germline V gene sequence: CDR1 DFQATT, CDR2 SNEGSKA (reference sequence).

The V and J genes are TRBV4-3 and TRBJ1-3; D ambiguous. CDR1 LGHNA and CDR2 YSLEER come from the germline V gene. The V gene lost 3 bases and the J gene lost 4 bases, with 10 bases spanning the gap. The CDR3 extends over 14 amino acids. The CDR3 reads CASSHNSAGNTIYF. CDR3 DNA sequence: TGCGCCAGCAGCCATAACAGTGCCGGAAACACCATATATTTT.

This chain connects TRBV6-6 to TRBJ1-5; tentative D call: TRBD1 (5 bases). Between the trimmed V and J ends, which lost 2 bases and 6 bases, there was a span of 11 bases. This CDR3 has 14 amino acids. Germline values: CDR1 MNHNY, CDR2 SVGAGI (reference sequence). This CDR3 is CASSYGAALQPQHF. The CDR3 nucleotides read TGTGCCAGCAGTTACGGGGCAGCACTTCAGCCCCAGCATTTT.

The sample holds one count of this clonotype. The rearrangement links TRBV10-3 to TRBJ2-2; D tentatively reads TRBD1 or TRBD2 (5 bases each). Looked up from germline, CDR1 is ENHRY and CDR2 is SYGVKD. The CDR3 is made up of 16 amino acids. Trimming took 0 bases from V and 4 from J, leaving 12 bases between them. CDR3 in amino acids: CAISESGVVITGELFF. CDR3 DNA: TGTGCCATCAGTGAGTCGGGGGTAGTAATCACCGGGGAGCTGTTTTTT.

This clonotype showed up just a few times. The genes are TRBV4-3 and TRBJ1-6; no definite D call. CDR3 length: 15 residues. Per the germline V gene, CDR1 is LGHNA and CDR2 is YSLEER. Trimming stripped 0 bases from V and 10 bases from J, with 13 bases between. CDR3 sequence (DNA): TGCGCCAGCAGCCAAGAAGAGAGGAAGGAGTCACCCCTCCACTTT. This translates into CASSQEERKESPLHF.

The table lists this clonotype with many counts. The chain links TRBV7-6 to TRBJ1-3; no firm D call. This CDR3 is built from 18 residues. Germline V gene sequence: CDR1 SGHVS, CDR2 FNYEAQ. V gave up 0 bases and J gave up 0 bases, with 15 bases separating them. The CDR3 nucleotides are TGTGCCAGCAGCTTAGCGTTTGGGATCGGAAGCTCTGGAAACACCATATATTTT. This sequence encodes CASSLAFGIGSSGNTIYF.

This clonotype was seen ten or more times. V gene TRBV7-2 combines with J gene TRBJ2-7, with D maybe TRBD2 (5 bases). Trimming took off 9 bases at V and 6 bases at J, with 21 bases between the two ends. This CDR3 region has 14 residues. The germline V gene encodes CDR1 SGHTA and CDR2 FQGNSA. In nucleotides, the CDR3 is TGTGCCAGTGTAAAACCCCCGGGGAACACCGAGCAGTACTTC. This translates into CASVKPPGNTEQYF.

This clonotype was observed a handful of times. This chain joins TRBV6-2 or TRBV6-3 and TRBJ2-1; 9 bases match TRBD2. This CDR3 is 18 amino acids long. CDR1 MNHEY and CDR2 SVGEGT come from the germline V gene. Trimming cost V 4 bases and J 5 bases; bases outside gene matches: 15. CDR3 sequence: CASSSEQGLAGGNNEQFF. The DNA for the CDR3 is TGTGCCAGCAGTTCTGAACAGGGTCTGGCGGGAGGGAACAATGAGCAGTTCTTC.

This clonotype has just a few counts. The chain links TRBV6-2 or TRBV6-3 to TRBJ1-1; D is uncertain. The length of the CDR3 is 14 residues. V was trimmed by 6 bases and J by 0 bases, leaving 11 bases between them. Germline V lookup: CDR1 MNHEY, CDR2 SVGEGT. This CDR3 is CASSRTVMNTEAFF. The CDR3 DNA reads TGTGCCAGCAGCCGTACAGTAATGAACACTGAAGCTTTCTTT.

This rearrangement joins TRBV12-3 or TRBV12-4 to TRBJ2-1; D call uncertain. The CDR3 spans 12 residues. The germline V and J ends were trimmed by 2 bases and 7 bases, with 6 bases remaining between them. As DNA, the CDR3 is TGTGCCAGCAGTTTATCTCAGAATGAGCAGTTCTTC. Translated, it gives CASSLSQNEQFF.